The present T cell receptor beta chain was sequenced within a study of OX40 agonist ivuxolimab in advanced cancers. Turning to the study itself: Those treated in dose escalation had hepatocellular carcinoma, melanoma, renal cell cancer or head and neck cancer.

Measured with immunoSEQ multiplex PCR; TCRdb has only the in-frame clones, and not every one. The profile covers more than 80,000 clones, with about 89% appearing a single time and 1.5% to 2% taken by the ten largest. The CDR3 length is 13 residues. V was cut by 1 base and J by 0 bases, with 4 bases left in between. Per the germline V gene, CDR1 is GTSNPN and CDR2 is SVGIG (reference sequence). This sequence was found in an adult with an advanced solid tumor such as melanoma, head and neck, liver or kidney cancer. The chain uses TRBV30 and TRBJ1-3; D gene unclear. The source material was CD4+ or CD8+ T cells sorted from blood, sampled in a trial of the OX40 agonist ivuxolimab. The CDR3 DNA reads as TGTGCCTGGAGTGGCCTCTCTGGAAACACCATATATTTT. It codes for CAWSGLSGNTIYF.